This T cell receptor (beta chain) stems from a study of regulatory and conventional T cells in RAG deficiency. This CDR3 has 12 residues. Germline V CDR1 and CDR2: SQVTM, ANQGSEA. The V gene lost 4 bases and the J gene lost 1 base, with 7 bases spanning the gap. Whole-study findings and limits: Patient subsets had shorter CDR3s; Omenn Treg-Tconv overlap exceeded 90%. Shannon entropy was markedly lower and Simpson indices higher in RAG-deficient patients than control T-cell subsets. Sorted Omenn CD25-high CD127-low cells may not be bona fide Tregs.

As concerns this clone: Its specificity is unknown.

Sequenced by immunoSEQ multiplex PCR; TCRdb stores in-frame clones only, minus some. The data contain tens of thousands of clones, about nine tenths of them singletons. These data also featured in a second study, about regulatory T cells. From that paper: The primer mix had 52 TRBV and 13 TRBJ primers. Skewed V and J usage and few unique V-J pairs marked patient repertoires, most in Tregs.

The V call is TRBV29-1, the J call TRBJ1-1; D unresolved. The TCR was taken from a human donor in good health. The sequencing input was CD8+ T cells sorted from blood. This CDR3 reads CSVGPGNTEAFF. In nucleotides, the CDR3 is TGCAGCGTTGGGCCAGGGAACACTGAAGCTTTCTTT.